This T cell receptor (beta chain) was obtained from a study of blood T cells in healthy people across ages. The use of a sample-barcoded 5' primer and a J-beta primer mix characterized a second PCR of roughly 7 to 12 cycles. Tagging of each cDNA molecule was performed by a template-switch adaptor with 12 random nucleotides. TCRdb independently ran MiXCR on the 5' RACE reads; one entry per CDR3 protein. The table records some 710,000 distinct CDR3 sequences, 46% of them present only once. Findings and caveats of the study: Higher diversity, along with more naive CD4+ cells, distinguished long-lived donors from aged donors. It was not known whether donors were CMV positive (a possible confounder of expanded clonotype changes).

CDR3 length: 15 residues. Germline assignment: CDR1 DFQATT and CDR2 SNEGSKA (reference sequence). V shed 7 bases and J 9 bases; nucleotides not matched to a gene: 18. This clonotype was counted a few times. The antigen is undetermined. The chain employs TRBV20-1 and TRBJ2-1; 7 nucleotides line up with TRBD2. The specimen was blood. The clonotype originates from an elderly man in good health. This CDR3 reads CSVAPRGGSAFEQFF. The CDR3 DNA is TGCAGTGTGGCCCCGAGGGGCGGGAGTGCTTTTGAGCAGTTCTTC.